The source of this TCR beta chain is a study of blood T cell repertoires in COVID-19. Study context: Sources were T cells, B-cell-depleted T cells, or PBMCs; the material itself was cDNA or gDNA.

There are 21 residues in the CDR3. Per the germline V gene, CDR1 is SGDLS and CDR2 is YYNGEE. V was pared by 3 bases and J by 2 bases, with 30 bases between. The method was immunoSEQ multiplex PCR; TCRdb's version includes in-frame clones alone and lacks a portion of them. Altogether about 410,000 clones are present, less than 95% being singletons, with the ten largest covering approximately 0.65%. Sequenced: PBMCs or T cells enriched from blood (not recorded which). The receptor was isolated from a man between 18 and 35 years old who had recovered from COVID-19. The chain links TRBV9 to TRBJ2-1; possibly TRBD1 or TRBD2 for D (9 bases each). CDR3 region: CASSARDRVGSSGTTYNEQFF. CDR3 in DNA: TGTGCCAGCAGCGCCCGGGACAGGGTGGGGTCTAGCGGGACCACCTACAATGAGCAGTTCTTC.